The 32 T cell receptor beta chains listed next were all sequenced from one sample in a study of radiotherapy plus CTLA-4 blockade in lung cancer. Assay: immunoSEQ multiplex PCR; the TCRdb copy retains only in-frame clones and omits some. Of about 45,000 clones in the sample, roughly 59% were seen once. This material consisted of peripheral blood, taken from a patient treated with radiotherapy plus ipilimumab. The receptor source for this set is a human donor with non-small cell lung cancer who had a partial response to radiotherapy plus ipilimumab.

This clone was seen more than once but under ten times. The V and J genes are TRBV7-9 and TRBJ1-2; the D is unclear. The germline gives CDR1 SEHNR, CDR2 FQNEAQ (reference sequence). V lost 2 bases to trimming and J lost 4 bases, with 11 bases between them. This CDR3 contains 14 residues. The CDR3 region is CASSLIAGGYGYTF. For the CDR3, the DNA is TGTGCCAGCAGCTTAATCGCGGGCGGCTATGGCTACACCTTC.

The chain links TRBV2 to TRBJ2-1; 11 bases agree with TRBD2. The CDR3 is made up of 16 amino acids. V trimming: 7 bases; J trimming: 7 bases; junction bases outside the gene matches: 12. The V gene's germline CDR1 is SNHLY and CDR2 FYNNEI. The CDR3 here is CASNYLLAGGRNEQFF. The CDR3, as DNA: TGTGCCAGCAACTATCTTCTAGCGGGAGGAAGGAATGAGCAGTTCTTC.

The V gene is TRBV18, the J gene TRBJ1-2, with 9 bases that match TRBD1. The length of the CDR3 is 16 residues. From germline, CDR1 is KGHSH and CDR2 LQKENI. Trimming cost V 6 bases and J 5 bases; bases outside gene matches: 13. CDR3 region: CASSPRQGVEVYGYTF. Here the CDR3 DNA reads TGTGCCAGCTCCCCTAGACAGGGGGTCGAGGTTTATGGCTACACCTTC.

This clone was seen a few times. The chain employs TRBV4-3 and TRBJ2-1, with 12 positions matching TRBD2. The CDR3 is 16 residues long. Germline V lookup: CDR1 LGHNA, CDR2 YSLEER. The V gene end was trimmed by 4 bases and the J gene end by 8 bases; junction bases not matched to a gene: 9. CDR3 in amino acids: CASSRDLAGGPHEQFF. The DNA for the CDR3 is TGCGCCAGCAGCCGCGATCTAGCGGGAGGGCCTCATGAGCAGTTCTTC.

The CDR3 region has the DNA TGTGCCAGCAGCGACGACAATACCCGACTAGGAAATGAGCAGTTCTTC. It codes for CASSDDNTRLGNEQFF. The genes are TRBV2 and TRBJ2-1; tentatively, D is TRBD2 (6 bases). There are 16 residues in the CDR3. The germline CDR1 and CDR2 sequences are SNHLY and FYNNEI. V lost 6 bases, J lost 7 bases, and 22 bases lay in between.

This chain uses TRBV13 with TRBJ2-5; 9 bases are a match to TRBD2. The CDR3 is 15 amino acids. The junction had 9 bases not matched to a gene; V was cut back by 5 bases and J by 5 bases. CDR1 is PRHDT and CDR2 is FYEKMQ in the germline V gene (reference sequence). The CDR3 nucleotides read TGTGCCAGCAGCCCCATACAGGCGGGAGGGGAGACCCAGTACTTC. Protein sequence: CASSPIQAGGETQYF.

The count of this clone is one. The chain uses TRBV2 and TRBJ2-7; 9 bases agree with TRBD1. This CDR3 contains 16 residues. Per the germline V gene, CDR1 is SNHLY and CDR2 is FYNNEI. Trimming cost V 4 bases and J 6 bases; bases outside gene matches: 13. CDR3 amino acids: CASSVKRTGGLGEQYF. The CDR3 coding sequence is TGTGCCAGCAGTGTTAAACGAACAGGGGGCTTGGGCGAGCAGTACTTC.

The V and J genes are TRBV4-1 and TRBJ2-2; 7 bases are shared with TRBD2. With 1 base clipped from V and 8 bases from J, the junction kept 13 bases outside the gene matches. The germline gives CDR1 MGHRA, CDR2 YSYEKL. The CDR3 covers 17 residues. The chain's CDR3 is CASSQVWRETPKGELFF. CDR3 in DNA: TGCGCCAGCAGCCAAGTATGGCGGGAGACCCCAAAAGGGGAGCTGTTTTTT.

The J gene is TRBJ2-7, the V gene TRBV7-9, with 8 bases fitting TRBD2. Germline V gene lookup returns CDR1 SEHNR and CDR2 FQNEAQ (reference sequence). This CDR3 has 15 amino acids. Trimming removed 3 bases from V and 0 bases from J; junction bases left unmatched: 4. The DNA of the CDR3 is TGTGCCAGCAGCTTCGCTAGCGGGCCCTCCTACGAGCAGTACTTC. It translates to CASSFASGPSYEQYF.

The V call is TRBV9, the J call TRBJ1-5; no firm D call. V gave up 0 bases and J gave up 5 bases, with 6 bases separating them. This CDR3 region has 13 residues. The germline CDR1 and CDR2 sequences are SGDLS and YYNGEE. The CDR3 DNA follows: TGTGCCAGCAGCGTAGCTCCAGATCAGCCCCAGCATTTT. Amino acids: CASSVAPDQPQHF.

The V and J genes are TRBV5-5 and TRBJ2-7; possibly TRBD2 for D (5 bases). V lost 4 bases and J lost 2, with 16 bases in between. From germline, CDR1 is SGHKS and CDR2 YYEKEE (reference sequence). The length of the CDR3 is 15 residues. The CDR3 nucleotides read TGTGCCAGCAGCCCTGGTAGAGGGATTACCTACGAGCAGTACTTC. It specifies CASSPGRGITYEQYF.

CDR3 nucleotides: TGCGCCAGCGGGGACTTGGGCGAGCAGTACTTC. It is translated as CASGDLGEQYF. The chain links TRBV5-1 to TRBJ2-5; D perhaps matches TRBD2 (6 bases). The DNA end favors TRBJ2-7, so the J call may be wrong. Germline V gene sequence: CDR1 SGHRS, CDR2 YFSETQ. CDR3 length: 11 amino acids.

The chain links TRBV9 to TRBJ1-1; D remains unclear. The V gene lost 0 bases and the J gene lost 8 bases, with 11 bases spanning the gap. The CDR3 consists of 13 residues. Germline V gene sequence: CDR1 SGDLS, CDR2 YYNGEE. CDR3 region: CASSVATREEAFF. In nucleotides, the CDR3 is TGTGCCAGCAGCGTAGCTACTCGGGAGGAAGCTTTCTTT.

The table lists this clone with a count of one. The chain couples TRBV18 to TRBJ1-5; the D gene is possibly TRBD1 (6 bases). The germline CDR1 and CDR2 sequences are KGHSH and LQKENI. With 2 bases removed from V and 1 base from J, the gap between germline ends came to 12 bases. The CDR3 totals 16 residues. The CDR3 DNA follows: TGTGCCAGCTCACCAAGGGGGATGCGAAGCAATCAGCCCCAGCATTTT. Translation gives CASSPRGMRSNQPQHF.

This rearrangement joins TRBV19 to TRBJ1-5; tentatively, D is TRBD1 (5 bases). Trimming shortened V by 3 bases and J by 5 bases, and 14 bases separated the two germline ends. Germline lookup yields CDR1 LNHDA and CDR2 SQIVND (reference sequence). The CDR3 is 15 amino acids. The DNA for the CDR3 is TGTGCCAGTAGTATCGGGAACTGGGGGGATCAGCCCCAGCATTTT. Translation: CASSIGNWGDQPQHF.

The CDR3 loop is CASSPLPGDELHF. The CDR3 bases are TGTGCCAGCAGTCCATTACCAGGGGACGAGCTGCATTTT. V usage is TRBV6-6 and J usage is TRBJ1-5; D possibly corresponds to TRBD1 (6 bases). Trimming cost V 5 bases and J 15 bases, with 20 bases left between them. Germline CDR1 is MNHNY and CDR2 is SVGAGI (reference sequence). The CDR3 covers 13 residues.

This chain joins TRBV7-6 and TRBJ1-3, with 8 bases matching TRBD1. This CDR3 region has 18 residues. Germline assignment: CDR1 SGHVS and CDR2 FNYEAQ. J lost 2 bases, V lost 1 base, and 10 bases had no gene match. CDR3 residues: CASSLDWGQVGTGNTIYF. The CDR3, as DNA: TGTGCCAGCAGCTTAGACTGGGGACAGGTTGGGACTGGAAACACCATATATTTT. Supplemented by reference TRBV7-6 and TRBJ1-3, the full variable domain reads GAGVSQSPRYKVTKRGQDVALRCDPISGHVSLYWYRQALGQGPEFLTYFNYEAQQDKSGLPNDRFSAERPEGSISTLTIQRTEQRDSAMYRCASSLDWGQVGTGNTIYFGEGSWLTVV.

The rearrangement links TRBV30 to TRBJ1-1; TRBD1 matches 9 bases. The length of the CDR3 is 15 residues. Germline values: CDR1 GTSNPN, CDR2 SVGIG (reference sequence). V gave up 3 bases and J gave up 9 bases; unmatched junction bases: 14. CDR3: CAWRPPTQGARQAFF. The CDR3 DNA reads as TGTGCCTGGAGACCCCCCACACAGGGGGCGCGGCAAGCTTTCTTT.

This chain's CDR3 is CASSLTGQSSYNEQFF. CDR3 DNA sequence: TGTGCCAGCAGCTTAACTGGGCAGAGCTCCTACAATGAGCAGTTCTTC. This chain uses TRBV13 with TRBJ2-1; D call uncertain. Looked up from germline, CDR1 is PRHDT and CDR2 is FYEKMQ (reference sequence). The CDR3 is 16 residues long. Trimming cost V 2 bases and J 0 bases, with 11 bases left between them.

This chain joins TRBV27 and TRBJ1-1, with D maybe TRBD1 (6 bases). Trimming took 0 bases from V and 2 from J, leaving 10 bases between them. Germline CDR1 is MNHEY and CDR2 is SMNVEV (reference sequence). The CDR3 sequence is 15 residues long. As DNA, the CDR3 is TGTGCCAGCAGTTTATCATTCAGGGGTAACACTGAAGCTTTCTTT. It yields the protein CASSLSFRGNTEAFF.

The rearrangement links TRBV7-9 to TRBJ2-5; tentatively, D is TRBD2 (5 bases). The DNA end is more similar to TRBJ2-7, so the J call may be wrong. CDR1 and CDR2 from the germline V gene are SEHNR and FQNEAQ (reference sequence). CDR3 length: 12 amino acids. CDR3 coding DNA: TGTGCCAGCAGCTTGGGTGGACTCGAGCAGTACTTC. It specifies CASSLGGLEQYF.

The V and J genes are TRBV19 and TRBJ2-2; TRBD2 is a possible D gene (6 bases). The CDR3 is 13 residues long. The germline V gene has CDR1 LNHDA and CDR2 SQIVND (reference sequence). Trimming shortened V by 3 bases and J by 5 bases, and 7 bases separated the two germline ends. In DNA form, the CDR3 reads TGTGCCAGTAGTATTGGGGGGACCGGGGAGCTGTTTTTT. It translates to CASSIGGTGELFF.

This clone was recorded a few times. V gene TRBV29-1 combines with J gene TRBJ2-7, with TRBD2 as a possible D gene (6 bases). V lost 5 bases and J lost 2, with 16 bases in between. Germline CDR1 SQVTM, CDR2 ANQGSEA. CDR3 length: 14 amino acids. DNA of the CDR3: TGCAGCGTTATATGGCGGGAAAGTCCCTACGAGCAGTACTTC. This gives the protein CSVIWRESPYEQYF.

The CDR3 here is CASSLSGDRAYEQYF. The CDR3 DNA follows: TGTGCCAGCAGCCTTTCCGGAGACAGGGCCTACGAGCAGTACTTC. The chain couples TRBV7-9 to TRBJ2-7; TRBD1 matches at 7 bases. V shed 5 bases and J 2 bases; nucleotides not matched to a gene: 9. The CDR3 runs 15 residues. Per the germline V gene, CDR1 is SEHNR and CDR2 is FQNEAQ (reference sequence).

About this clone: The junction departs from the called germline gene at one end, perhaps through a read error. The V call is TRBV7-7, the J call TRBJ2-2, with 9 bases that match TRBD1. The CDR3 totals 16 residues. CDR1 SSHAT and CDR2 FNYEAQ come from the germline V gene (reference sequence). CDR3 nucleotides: TGTGCTAGCAGCCGCGGGACAGGGAGGAACACCGGGGAGCTGTTTTTT. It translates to CASSRGTGRNTGELFF.

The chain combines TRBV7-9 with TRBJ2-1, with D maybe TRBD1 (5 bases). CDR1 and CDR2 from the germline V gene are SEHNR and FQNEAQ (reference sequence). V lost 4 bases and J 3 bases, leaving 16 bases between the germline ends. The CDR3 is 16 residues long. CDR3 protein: CASSYPDKLHYNEQFF. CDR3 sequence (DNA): TGTGCCAGCAGCTACCCGGACAAACTACACTACAATGAGCAGTTCTTC.

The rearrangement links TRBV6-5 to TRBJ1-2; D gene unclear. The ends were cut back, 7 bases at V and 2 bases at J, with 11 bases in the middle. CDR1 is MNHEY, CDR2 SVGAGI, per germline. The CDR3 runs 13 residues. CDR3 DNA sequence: TGTGCCAGCACCTTACAGTCCAACTATGGCTACACCTTC. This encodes CASTLQSNYGYTF.

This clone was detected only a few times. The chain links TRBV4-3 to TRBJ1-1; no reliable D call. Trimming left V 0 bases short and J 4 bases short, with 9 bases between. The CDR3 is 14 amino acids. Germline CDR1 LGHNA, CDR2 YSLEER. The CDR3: CASSQDSWVTEAFF. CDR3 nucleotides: TGCGCCAGCAGCCAAGATAGCTGGGTCACTGAAGCTTTCTTT.

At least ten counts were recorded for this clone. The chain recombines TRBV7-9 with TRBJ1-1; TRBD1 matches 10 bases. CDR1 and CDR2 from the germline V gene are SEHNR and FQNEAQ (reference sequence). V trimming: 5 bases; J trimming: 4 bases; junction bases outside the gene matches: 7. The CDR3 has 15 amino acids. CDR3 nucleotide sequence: TGTGCCAGCAGCATGGGGACAGGGGCCATCACTGAAGCTTTCTTT. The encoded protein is CASSMGTGAITEAFF.

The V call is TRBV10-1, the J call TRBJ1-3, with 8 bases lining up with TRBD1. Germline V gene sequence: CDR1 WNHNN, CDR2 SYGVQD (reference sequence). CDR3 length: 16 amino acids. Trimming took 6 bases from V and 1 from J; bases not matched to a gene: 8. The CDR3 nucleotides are TGCGCCAGCAGGGTACAGGGGGGCCAGTCTGGAAACACCATATATTTT. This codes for CASRVQGGQSGNTIYF.

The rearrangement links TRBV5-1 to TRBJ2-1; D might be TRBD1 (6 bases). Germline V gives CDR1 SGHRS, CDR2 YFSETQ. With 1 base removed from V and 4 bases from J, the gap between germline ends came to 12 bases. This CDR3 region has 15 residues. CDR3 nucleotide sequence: TGCGCCAGCAGCTTGAGGGGGAACAAATACAATGAGCAGTTCTTC. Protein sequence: CASSLRGNKYNEQFF.

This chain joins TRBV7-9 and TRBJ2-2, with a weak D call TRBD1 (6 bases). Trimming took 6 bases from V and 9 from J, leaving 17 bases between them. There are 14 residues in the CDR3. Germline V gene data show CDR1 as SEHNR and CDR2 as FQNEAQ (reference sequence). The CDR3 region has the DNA TGTGCCAGCAGTCTCGGTCAGGGGTTTTGGGAGCTGTTTTTT. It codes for CASSLGQGFWELFF.